A selection of T cell receptor beta chains follows, all from one sample in a study of PD-1 blockade in classical Hodgkin lymphoma. Measured with immunoSEQ multiplex PCR; TCRdb has only the in-frame clones, and not every one. Of 75,000 to 100,000 clones listed, roughly four fifths were seen once; the top ten hold less than 20%. Material: peripheral blood mononuclear cells (PBMCs), obtained before the second cycle of nivolumab. The receptor set was obtained from a human donor with classical Hodgkin lymphoma. CDR3s leave out the opening cysteine and the closing phenylalanine or tryptophan.

v_gene,CDR3aa
TRBV5-5,ASSLWLTGELF
TRBV10-2,ASTRGGLGVKNEQF
TRBV28,ASSLITGAWETQY
TRBV7-2,ASSTPTGANEKLF
TRBV30,AWSILDRVSGYT
TRBV5-8,ASSWGRTDTQY
TRBV6-1,ASSEADRGYT
TRBV4-2,ASSQDSGRATDTQY
TRBV7-2,ASSLGPSGQETQY
TRBV5-6,ASALVGRETQY
TRBV7-3,ASSTGGYDTQY
TRBV5-1,ASSPIPGQKRASSGANVLT
TRBV6-1,ASSEGVLAAGGTEY
TRBV5-4,ASSSPGQPEAF
TRBV7-2,ASSRNQNGEQF
TRBV6-5,ASRLGGSRTGELF
TRBV29-1,SVTDNMGQQETQY
TRBV29-1,SADRGDITDTQY
TRBV10-3,AISEGPERGSAQH
TRBV7-2,ASSRSATNEKLF
TRBV5-6,ASSFSNQPQH
TRBV25-1,ASSGVRVGTAF
TRBV7-8,ASSPALGGWETQY
TRBV5-1,ASSLWGLAGGRVANTGELF
TRBV5-1,ASREGPSYEQY
TRBV6-6,ASSNGPSSGEQY
TRBV5-5,ASSPLGTSGVEQY
TRBV11-2,ASSLEAGWTVEQY
TRBV7-2,ASRRVGLEIFDEQF
TRBV5-6,ASSPTSGRVYEQY
TRBV5-4,ASSLGQGRADTQY
TRBV19,ASSTARGDYEQY
TRBV12-5,ASGKTGTGVDEQY
TRBV6-1,ASSEMRRGGRQPQH
TRBV5-8,ASSWTATLNTEAF
TRBV7-2,ASSLSRGTGQRY
TRBV13,ASSLGPNGGEQY
TRBV28,ASSSTGGSEKLF
TRBV10-3,AISGPTNEQF
TRBV6-5,ASSYSRRGSSYEQY
TRBV6-5,ASSPTGFVQY
TRBV25-1,ASSEVGPSSYEQY
TRBV25-1,ASSETSDRAFS
TRBV11-2,ASSPDWGRGNTIY
TRBV5-1,ASSRRTGTGGNVVETQY
TRBV15,ATTPTRLGINEQF
TRBV10-3,AISGDRGFEAF
TRBV14,ASSQDAGHGYT
TRBV20-1,SAAGFYEQY
TRBV19,ASSILRQGAMGDIQY
TRBV5-1,ASSVRPKQGTQETQY
TRBV10-3,AISGKGQGNYGYT
TRBV5-6,ASSLGGRANEQY
TRBV12-5,ASGWGLISNTEAF
TRBV28,ASILGQGANYGYT